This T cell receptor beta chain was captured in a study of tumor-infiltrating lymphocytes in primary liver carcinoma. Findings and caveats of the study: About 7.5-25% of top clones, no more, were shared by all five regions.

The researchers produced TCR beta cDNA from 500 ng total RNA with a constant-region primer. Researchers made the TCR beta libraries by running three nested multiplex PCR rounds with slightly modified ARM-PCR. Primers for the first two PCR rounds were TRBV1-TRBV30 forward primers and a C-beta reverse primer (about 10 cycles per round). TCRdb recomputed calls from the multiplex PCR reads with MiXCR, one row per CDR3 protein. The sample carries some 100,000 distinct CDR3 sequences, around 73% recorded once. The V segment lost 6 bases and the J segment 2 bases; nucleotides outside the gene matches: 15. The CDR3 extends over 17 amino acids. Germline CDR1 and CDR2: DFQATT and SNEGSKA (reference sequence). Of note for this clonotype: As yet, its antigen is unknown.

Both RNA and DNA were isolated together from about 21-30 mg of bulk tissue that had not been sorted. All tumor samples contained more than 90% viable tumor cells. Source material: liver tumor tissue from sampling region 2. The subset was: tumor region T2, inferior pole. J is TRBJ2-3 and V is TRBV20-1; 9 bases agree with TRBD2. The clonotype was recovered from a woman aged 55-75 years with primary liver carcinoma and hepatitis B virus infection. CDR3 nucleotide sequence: TGCAGTGCCCCAAGCCCCGTCGTAGCGGGAGTCACAGATACGCAGTATTTT. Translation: CSAPSPVVAGVTDTQYF.